These 19 T cell receptor beta chains originate from one sample sequenced in a study of blood T cells in healthy people across ages. Primed by a sample-barcoded 5' primer and a J-beta primer mix, a second PCR proceeded for about 6 to 12 cycles. TCRdb re-called the 5' RACE reads with MiXCR, one entry per CDR3 protein. There are 600,000 or so distinct CDR3 sequences in the sample; approximately 30% occur only once, and around 16% lies in the top ten. The sequenced material came from blood. Receptors originate from a woman of 80 years or more in good health.

This clonotype was counted at least ten times. The rearrangement joins TRBV7-3 to TRBJ2-3; D not resolved. The CDR3 length is 14 residues. CDR1 is SGHTA, CDR2 FQGTGA, per germline. V lost 2 bases to trimming and J lost 1 base, with 7 bases between them. The CDR3 is CASSLGRGTDTQYF. In nucleotides, the CDR3 is TGTGCCAGCAGCTTAGGCCGGGGCACAGATACGCAGTATTTT.

This clonotype was detected only a few times. This chain uses TRBV10-3 with TRBJ2-1; 8 bases fit TRBD2. CDR3 size: 16 residues. Germline V CDR1 and CDR2: ENHRY, SYGVKD. V shed 3 bases, J shed 7 bases, and the junction held 11 bases outside the gene matches. The CDR3 region has the DNA TGTGCCATCAGTGAAAAGTCGGGGGGGGCGGGTAATGAGCAGTTCTTC. This translates into CAISEKSGGAGNEQFF.

The V gene is TRBV3-1, the J gene TRBJ1-1, with 8 positions matching TRBD1. V shed 1 base, J shed 1 base, and the junction held 5 bases outside the gene matches. The germline CDR1 and CDR2 sequences are LGHDT and YNNKEL (reference sequence). This CDR3 contains 16 residues. The CDR3 bases are TGTGCCAGCAGCCAAGTTCACAGGGGGACGAACACTGAAGCTTTCTTT. Amino acid sequence: CASSQVHRGTNTEAFF.

There are many counts of this clonotype. This sequence may be a read error, since a much larger clone differs from it by one base. The rearrangement uses TRBV30 and TRBJ2-1; 7 bases match TRBD2. The end of the DNA is better explained by TRBJ2-7, so the J call may be wrong. The germline CDR1 and CDR2 sequences are GTSNPN and SVGIG (reference sequence). This CDR3 is 15 amino acids long. The CDR3 reads CAWSSGGGSYNEQYF. The CDR3 region has the DNA TGTGCCTGGAGTTCCGGGGGAGGGTCCTACAATGAGCAGTACTTC.

This clonotype was observed many times. This chain uses TRBV7-2 with TRBJ2-3; tentatively, D is TRBD2 (5 bases). There are 13 residues in the CDR3. With 2 bases removed from V and 5 bases from J, the gap between germline ends came to 8 bases. CDR1 and CDR2 (germline): SGHTA, FQGNSA. The CDR3 region is CASSLPSGDTQYF. The CDR3 bases are TGTGCCAGCAGCTTACCGAGCGGAGATACGCAGTATTTT.

Notes on this clonotype: A single base separates this from a much larger clone, so it may be a read error. The CDR3 DNA follows: TGTGCCAGCACTCTTACCTTACTAGGCAGAAACATTCAGTACTTC. Its protein is CASTLTLLGRNIQYF. The chain has TRBV5-6 and TRBJ2-7; maybe TRBD2 (5 bases). The end of the DNA is better explained by TRBJ2-4, so the J call may be wrong. The CDR3 is made up of 15 amino acids. Germline CDR1 is SGHDT and CDR2 is YYEEEE.

In regard to this clonotype: A much larger clonotype is one base distant, so this may be a read error. The rearrangement links TRBV7-3 to TRBJ1-2; no reliable D call. Germline V gene lookup returns CDR1 SGHTA and CDR2 FQGTGA. The CDR3 extends over 15 amino acids. V was cut by 5 bases and J by 0 bases, with 13 bases left in between. The CDR3 DNA is TGTGCCAGCAGCCCCGAGGTTAAGACTAACTATGGCTACACCTTC. This codes for CASSPEVKTNYGYTF.

This clonotype was counted only a few times. The chain couples TRBV30 to TRBJ1-5, with D hard to call. This CDR3 is 17 amino acids long. V gave up 4 bases and J gave up 0 bases, with 19 bases separating them. Germline-derived CDR1 and CDR2 are GTSNPN and SVGIG (reference sequence). CDR3 DNA: TGTGCCTGGACTGATCGGACGGGTTCTTATAGCAATCAGCCCCAGCATTTT. Protein sequence: CAWTDRTGSYSNQPQHF.

The rearrangement uses TRBV18 and TRBJ2-5; 10 bases line up with TRBD1. This CDR3 has 14 residues. Germline-derived CDR1 and CDR2 are KGHSH and LQKENI. Trimming took 3 bases from V and 11 from J; bases not matched to a gene: 9. The CDR3 bases are TGTGCCAGCTCACCGGGACAGGGGAGCAATGAGCAGTACTTC. Translated, it gives CASSPGQGSNEQYF.

Points on this clonotype: The germline gene is not matched at one end of the junction; a read error may be the cause. The CDR3 DNA reads TGCGCCAGCAGCTTGGTACAGGGGGGACCGCGGGCTAATGAAAACCTGTTTTTT. Protein product: CASSLVQGGPRANENLFF. This rearrangement joins TRBV5-1 to TRBJ1-4; 8 bases are shared with TRBD1. This CDR3 contains 18 residues. CDR1 is SGHRS, CDR2 YFSETQ, per germline.

This clonotype was detected ten times or more. CDR3: CASSARDRGQETQYF. CDR3 bases: TGTGCCAGCAGTGCCCGGGACAGGGGACAAGAGACCCAGTACTTC. The chain joins TRBV6-1 to TRBJ2-5; 10 bases agree with TRBD1. The V segment lost 4 bases and the J segment 2 bases; nucleotides outside the gene matches: 4. Germline CDR1 is MNHNS and CDR2 is SASEGT. This CDR3 comprises 15 residues.

This clonotype was counted many times. The genes are TRBV6-6 and TRBJ2-7, with 13 nucleotides matching TRBD2. Trimming removed 7 bases from V and 4 bases from J; junction bases left unmatched: 4. Germline CDR1 and CDR2: MNHNY and SVGAGI (reference sequence). The CDR3 covers 14 residues. The CDR3 DNA sequence: TGTGCCAGCACCGGGACTAGCGGGGAGTACGAGCAGTACTTC. Its protein is CASTGTSGEYEQYF.

This clonotype came up a few times. A single base separates this from a much larger clone, so it may be a read error. This chain links TRBV11-2 with TRBJ1-2; the match to TRBD1 covers 12 bases. The CDR3 contains 14 residues. The germline CDR1 and CDR2 sequences are SGHAT and FQNNGV. This chain's CDR3 is CASNRDRGREGCTF. The CDR3 DNA sequence: TGTGCCAGCAACCGGGACAGGGGGCGCGAGGGCTGCACCTTC.

In its sample, this clonotype was seen many times. This chain connects TRBV5-5 to TRBJ2-7, with a weak D call TRBD1 (5 bases). Germline CDR1 SGHKS, CDR2 YYEKEE (reference sequence). The V gene lost 5 bases and the J gene lost 6 bases, with 21 bases spanning the gap. This CDR3 contains 15 residues. CDR3 in amino acids: CASSEWRDSLGEQYF. The CDR3 DNA follows: TGTGCCAGCAGTGAATGGCGTGACAGTCTGGGCGAGCAGTACTTC.

This clonotype was found a few times. The CDR3 is CASSLVRASTEAFF. DNA of the CDR3: TGCGCCAGCAGCTTGGTTAGGGCGAGCACTGAAGCTTTCTTT. V and J are TRBV5-1 and TRBJ1-1; D is unclear. From germline, CDR1 is SGHRS and CDR2 YFSETQ. Trimming pared 0 bases from V and 4 bases from J, leaving 10 bases between. This CDR3 comprises 14 residues.

Concerning this clonotype itself: Since a much larger clone is just one base distant, this may be a read error. The CDR3 loop reads CASRLFSNQPQHF. The CDR3 bases are TGCGCCAGCAGACTCTTCAGCAATCAGCCCCAGCATTTT. The chain couples TRBV5-1 to TRBJ1-5, with D uncertain. There are 13 residues in the CDR3. V lost 5 bases and J lost 1, with 7 bases in between. In germline, CDR1 is SGHRS, CDR2 YFSETQ.

In regard to this clonotype: An end of the junction differs from the germline gene, which may be a read error. The chain combines TRBV15 with TRBJ2-1, with 11 nucleotides matching TRBD2. The J call is in doubt because the DNA end fits TRBJ2-7 better. CDR1 is LNHNV, CDR2 YYDKDF, per germline (reference sequence). The CDR3 totals 16 residues. The CDR3 DNA sequence: TGTGTCACCAGCAGAGGAGGGACTAGCGGAACTAATGAGCAGTACTTC. Translating it yields CVTSRGGTSGTNEQYF.

Details on this clonotype: The junction shows a germline mismatch at one end, possibly a read error. This chain connects TRBV18 to TRBJ1-6, with D possibly matching TRBD1 (5 bases). Germline CDR1 and CDR2: KGHSH and LQKENI. The CDR3 has 16 amino acids. CDR3 coding DNA: TGTGTCAGCTCACCTGACAGAGCCTCCTATAATTCACCCCTCCACTTT. This codes for CVSSPDRASYNSPLHF.

This clonotype was counted at least ten times. The chain joins TRBV20-1 to TRBJ1-2; D not resolved. With 3 bases removed from V and 1 base from J, the gap between germline ends came to 9 bases. The CDR3 covers 13 residues. CDR1 and CDR2 (germline): DFQATT, SNEGSKA (reference sequence). In nucleotides, the CDR3 is TGCAGTGCTAGGGAGGGTATTAACTATGGCTACACCTTC. The encoded protein is CSAREGINYGYTF.